This T cell receptor (beta chain) was profiled in a study of blood T cell repertoires in COVID-19. Study summary: Whether acute or convalescent, the COVID-19 samples came from the United States, Italy and Spain.

Seattle patients were enrolled while actively infected and followed longitudinally. This clone was seen just once. Original analysis: Nucleated cell number was recorded as an estimate derived from reference gene primer amplification. Clones were sequenced by immunoSEQ multiplex PCR, and TCRdb holds only the in-frame ones, with some missing. The V and J calls and the clone size are those of that table, but D and trimming were determined from the DNA. The sample has approximately 300,000 clones; about 90% are singletons. The trim removed 5 bases at V and 7 bases at J, leaving 12 bases unmatched. This CDR3 region has 16 residues. From germline, CDR1 is SGHAT and CDR2 FQNNGV.

This chain uses TRBV11-2 with TRBJ2-2; 8 bases map to TRBD2. This clonotype was sampled from a woman in her twenties or thirties with COVID-19, enrolled during active disease. The specimen sequenced was peripheral blood. The CDR3 reads CASSLRTGGSVGELFF. CDR3 DNA sequence: TGTGCCAGCAGCCTTAGAACGGGAGGGTCTGTCGGGGAGCTGTTTTTT.